Shown below are 24 T cell receptor beta chains from a single sample sequenced in a study of blood T cell repertoires in COVID-19. The assay was immunoSEQ multiplex PCR, and TCRdb's table has in-frame clones only and misses some. The sample yields roughly 100,000 clones, about four fifths seen once. Sequencing was done on a sample of peripheral blood. These receptors were taken from a woman older than 75 with active or convalescent COVID-19.

This clone was detected once. The germline gene is not matched at one end of the junction; a read error may be the cause. The chain is built from TRBV7-7 and TRBJ2-1; 7 bases are shared with TRBD1. CDR3 size: 13 residues. Germline lookup yields CDR1 SSHAT and CDR2 FNYEAQ (reference sequence). CDR3 coding DNA: TGTGCTAGCAGCTTAGGGACAGACAATGAGCAGTTCTTC. It codes for CASSLGTDNEQFF.

This chain connects TRBV7-8 to TRBJ1-4; D is perhaps TRBD1 (5 bases). This CDR3 is 16 amino acids long. Looked up from germline, CDR1 is SGHVS and CDR2 is FQNEAQ. Deletions cut 6 bases from V and 3 bases from J, with 17 bases between. CDR3: CASSSLRGSANEKLFF. As DNA, the CDR3 is TGTGCCAGCAGTTCTCTTAGGGGTTCAGCTAATGAAAAACTGTTTTTT. Combining the CDR3 with reference TRBV7-8 and TRBJ1-4 gives the whole variable domain GAGVSQSPRYKVAKRGQDVALRCDPISGHVSLFWYQQALGQGPEFLTYFQNEAQLDKSGLPSDRFFAERPEGSVSTLKIQRTQQEDSAVYLCASSSLRGSANEKLFFGSGTQLSVL.

For this clone: An end of the junction differs from the germline gene, which may be a read error. The chain combines TRBV5-1 with TRBJ2-7; weak D call: TRBD2 (6 bases). CDR3 length equals 15 residues. Germline V gives CDR1 SGHRS, CDR2 YFSETQ. The CDR3 sequence is CASSSHPGSSYEQYF. CDR3 DNA sequence: TGTGCCAGCAGCTCGCACCCCGGGAGCTCCTACGAGCAGTACTTC.

The V and J genes are TRBV6-5 and TRBJ1-6; 8 nucleotides match TRBD1. The CDR3 loop spans 15 amino acids. CDR1 MNHEY and CDR2 SVGAGI come from the germline V gene. J was trimmed by 13 bases and V by 5 bases; bases with no gene match: 13. The DNA for the CDR3 is TGTGCCAGCAGTCGGGACAGGCAAAGTAGTTTGCCCCTCCACTTT. Protein: CASSRDRQSSLPLHF.

The CDR3 DNA is TGTGCCAGCAGCTTGAGCCGGGGGTATACTGAAGCTTTCTTT. Residues: CASSLSRGYTEAFF. V usage is TRBV7-2 and J usage is TRBJ1-1; TRBD1 is a possible D gene (5 bases). Germline V gene sequence: CDR1 SGHTA, CDR2 FQGNSA. Trimming shortened V by 3 bases and J by 5 bases, and 13 bases separated the two germline ends. The CDR3 covers 14 residues.

This clone was observed once. The genes are TRBV5-4 and TRBJ1-2; 8 bases match TRBD1. V shed 4 bases and J 4 bases; nucleotides not matched to a gene: 12. The CDR3 has 16 amino acids. Germline V lookup: CDR1 SGHNT, CDR2 YYREEE (reference sequence). CDR3 DNA sequence: TGTGCCAGCAGCATAGAACCGACAGGGGTAACCTATGGCTACACCTTC. Protein sequence: CASSIEPTGVTYGYTF.

This chain uses TRBV5-1 with TRBJ2-3; D call uncertain. Germline loops: CDR1 SGHRS, CDR2 YFSETQ. The CDR3 is 13 residues long. Trimming left V 5 bases short and J 3 bases short, with 10 bases between. The CDR3 region has the DNA TGCGCCAGCAGGGTGGGCTCAACAGATACGCAGTATTTT. Translated: CASRVGSTDTQYF. The full variable domain, with the rest looked up from reference TRBV5-1 and TRBJ2-3, is KAGVTQTPRYLIKTRGQQVTLSCSPISGHRSVSWYQQTPGQGLQFLFEYFSETQRNKGNFPGRFSGRQFSNSRSEMNVSTLELGDSALYLCASRVGSTDTQYFGPGTRLTVL.

The CDR3 loop is CSVQGEGGGWTEAFF. The CDR3, as DNA: TGCAGCGTTCAAGGGGAGGGAGGTGGTTGGACTGAAGCTTTCTTT. The chain links TRBV29-1 to TRBJ1-1; D might be TRBD1 (5 bases). V lost 5 bases and J 5 bases, leaving 21 bases between the germline ends. This CDR3 region has 15 residues. Germline CDR1 SQVTM, CDR2 ANQGSEA.

In the case of this clone: The sample has other DNA sequences that encode this CDR3 too. The chain uses TRBV9 and TRBJ1-3, with D unclear. This CDR3 is 15 amino acids long. Trimming stripped 3 bases from V and 0 bases from J, with 10 bases between. Germline CDR1 reads SGDLS; CDR2 reads YYNGEE. The CDR3, as DNA: TGTGCCAGCAGCGCATCTGGAGTCTCTGGAAACACCATATATTTT. The encoded protein is CASSASGVSGNTIYF.

This chain uses TRBV5-4 with TRBJ2-5; the D is unclear. V lost 1 base and J lost 1, with 8 bases in between. The CDR3 has 14 amino acids. Germline lookup yields CDR1 SGHNT and CDR2 YYREEE (reference sequence). CDR3 in amino acids: CASSLIAIQETQYF. The CDR3 DNA is TGTGCCAGCAGCTTGATAGCCATCCAAGAGACCCAGTACTTC. The full variable domain, its missing parts supplied by reference TRBV5-4 and TRBJ2-5, is ETGVTQSPTHLIKTRGQQVTLRCSSQSGHNTVSWYQQALGQGPQFIFQYYREEENGRGNFPPRFSGLQFPNYSSELNVNALELDDSALYLCASSLIAIQETQYFGPGTRLLVL.

This clone was found once. The gene calls are TRBV5-8 and TRBJ2-1; D is possibly TRBD1 (5 bases). This CDR3 has 13 residues. Germline V gene lookup returns CDR1 SGHTS and CDR2 YDEGEE. Trimming left V 4 bases short and J 4 bases short, with 9 bases between. The CDR3 reads CASSPQGYNEQFF. CDR3 DNA: TGTGCCAGCAGCCCTCAGGGTTACAATGAGCAGTTCTTC.

The chain is built from TRBV6-5 and TRBJ2-7; the D is unclear. The CDR3 loop spans 14 amino acids. V gave up 5 bases and J gave up 0 bases, with 11 bases separating them. Germline V gene data show CDR1 as MNHEY and CDR2 as SVGAGI. The CDR3 coding sequence is TGTGCCAGCAGTAAACAGATGAGCTCCTACGAGCAGTACTTC. It codes for CASSKQMSSYEQYF.

V is TRBV11-2 and J is TRBJ2-1; maybe TRBD1 (6 bases). Germline CDR1 reads SGHAT; CDR2 reads FQNNGV. V lost 0 bases, J lost 8 bases, and 11 bases lay in between. The CDR3 covers 14 residues. The chain's CDR3 is CASSLDRGWHEQFF. CDR3 bases: TGTGCCAGCAGCTTAGACAGGGGATGGCATGAGCAGTTCTTC.

V is TRBV20-1 and J is TRBJ2-7, with TRBD2 matching 10 bases. The CDR3 spans 13 residues. Germline V CDR1 and CDR2: DFQATT, SNEGSKA (reference sequence). Trimming took 3 bases from V and 3 from J; bases not matched to a gene: 2. CDR3 DNA sequence: TGCAGTGCTAGTCAGCGGGGGGGCTACGAGCAGTACTTC. The encoded protein is CSASQRGGYEQYF.

The rearrangement uses TRBV6-5 and TRBJ2-4, with 8 positions matching TRBD1. Trimming removed 6 bases from V and 3 bases from J; junction bases left unmatched: 4. Looked up from germline, CDR1 is MNHEY and CDR2 is SVGAGI. The CDR3 length is 14 residues. CDR3 DNA sequence: TGTGCCAGCAGAACTACAGGGGGCAAAAACATTCAGTACTTC. This sequence encodes CASRTTGGKNIQYF.

The chain carries TRBV5-4 and TRBJ2-5; D may be TRBD2 (5 bases). The germline gives CDR1 SGHNT, CDR2 YYREEE (reference sequence). The CDR3 is made up of 15 amino acids. Trimming took 3 bases from V and 2 from J, leaving 14 bases between them. The CDR3 nucleotides read TGTGCCAGCAGCTCCGTACTAGGTCCGCAAGAGACCCAGTACTTC. The encoded protein is CASSSVLGPQETQYF.

V usage is TRBV10-3 and J usage is TRBJ2-2; 7 nucleotides agree with TRBD2. The CDR3 sequence is 16 residues long. V shed 4 bases, J shed 2 bases, and the junction held 7 bases outside the gene matches. Per germline, CDR1 ENHRY and CDR2 SYGVKD. The DNA of the CDR3 is TGTGCCATCAGTGTGTTGCCTAGCGGAAACACCGGGGAGCTGTTTTTT. It specifies CAISVLPSGNTGELFF.

This chain links TRBV5-1 with TRBJ2-3; 15 bases agree with TRBD2. The CDR3 extends over 17 amino acids. With V trimmed by 0 bases and J by 4 bases, 3 bases remained unmatched. CDR1 is SGHRS and CDR2 is YFSETQ in the germline V gene. DNA for the CDR3: TGCGCCAGCAGCTTGGAGGGACTAGCGGGAGGTGCAGATACGCAGTATTTT. This encodes CASSLEGLAGGADTQYF.

This chain joins TRBV2 and TRBJ1-2; a possible D gene is TRBD1 (6 bases). Germline CDR1 reads SNHLY; CDR2 reads FYNNEI. This CDR3 has 15 amino acids. V lost 4 bases, J lost 3 bases, and 15 bases lay in between. The CDR3 region is CASSGGGGAYYGYTF. The CDR3 nucleotides are TGTGCCAGCAGTGGAGGTGGGGGCGCCTACTATGGCTACACCTTC.

The rearrangement joins TRBV5-6 to TRBJ2-5; D is possibly TRBD2 (6 bases). The germline V gene encodes CDR1 SGHDT and CDR2 YYEEEE. CDR3 length equals 15 residues. The ends were cut back, 0 bases at V and 5 bases at J, with 14 bases in the middle. CDR3 region: CASSLVAAGRETQYF. The CDR3 DNA is TGTGCCAGCAGCTTGGTTGCGGCGGGGAGGGAGACCCAGTACTTC.

This clone has more than one count but fewer than ten. The chain is built from TRBV19 and TRBJ1-5; 7 nucleotides line up with TRBD1. The CDR3 has 15 amino acids. Looked up from germline, CDR1 is LNHDA and CDR2 is SQIVND (reference sequence). Losses at the gene ends were 6 bases for V and 0 bases for J; bases not matched to a gene: 5. The CDR3 bases are TGTGCCAGTAGAACACAGGGGAATAGCAATCAGCCCCAGCATTTT. Its protein is CASRTQGNSNQPQHF.

V gene TRBV21-1 combines with J gene TRBJ2-1; the D call in the table, TRBD1, was not verified against the DNA. TRBV21-1 is a recognized pseudogene. The CDR3 totals 15 residues. CDR3 sequence reads: CASSKQVVVYNEQFF. CDR3 DNA: TGTGCCAGCAGCAAGCAGGTCGTAGTCTACAATGAGCAGTTCTTC.

This chain connects TRBV6-5 to TRBJ1-3; 7 bases agree with TRBD1. The CDR3 is 16 residues long. The junction had 6 bases not matched to a gene; V was cut back by 2 bases and J by 2 bases. Looked up from germline, CDR1 is MNHEY and CDR2 is SVGAGI. The CDR3 sequence: CASSYAQQGPGNTIYF. CDR3 DNA: TGTGCCAGCAGTTACGCCCAACAGGGGCCTGGAAACACCATATATTTT.

The gene calls are TRBV19 and TRBJ2-1; D may be TRBD2 (6 bases). CDR1 is LNHDA, CDR2 SQIVND, per germline (reference sequence). This CDR3 has 15 amino acids. Trimming shortened V by 3 bases and J by 0 bases, and 9 bases separated the two germline ends. CDR3: CASSISGNSYNEQFF. The CDR3 DNA is TGTGCCAGTAGTATTAGCGGTAACTCCTACAATGAGCAGTTCTTC.